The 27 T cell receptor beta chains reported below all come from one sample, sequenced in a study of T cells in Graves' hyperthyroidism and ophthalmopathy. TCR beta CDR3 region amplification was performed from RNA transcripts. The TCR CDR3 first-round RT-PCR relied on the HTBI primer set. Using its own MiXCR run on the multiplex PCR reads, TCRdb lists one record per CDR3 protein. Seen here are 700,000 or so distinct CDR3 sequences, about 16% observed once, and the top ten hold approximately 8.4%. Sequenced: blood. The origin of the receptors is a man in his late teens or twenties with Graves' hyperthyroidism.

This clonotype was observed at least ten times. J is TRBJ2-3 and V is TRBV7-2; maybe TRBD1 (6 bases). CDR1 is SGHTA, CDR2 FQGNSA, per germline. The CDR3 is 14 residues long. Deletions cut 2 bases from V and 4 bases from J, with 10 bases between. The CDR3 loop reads CASSLYRVPDTQYF. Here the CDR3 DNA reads TGTGCCAGCAGCTTATACAGGGTACCAGATACGCAGTATTTT.

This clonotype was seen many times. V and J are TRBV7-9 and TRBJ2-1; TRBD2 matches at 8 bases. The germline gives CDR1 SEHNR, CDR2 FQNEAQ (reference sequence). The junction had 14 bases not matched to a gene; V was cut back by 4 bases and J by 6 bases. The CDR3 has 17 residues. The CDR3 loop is CASSYGGAARALNEQFF. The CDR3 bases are TGTGCCAGCAGCTACGGGGGGGCCGCCAGGGCTCTCAATGAGCAGTTCTTC.

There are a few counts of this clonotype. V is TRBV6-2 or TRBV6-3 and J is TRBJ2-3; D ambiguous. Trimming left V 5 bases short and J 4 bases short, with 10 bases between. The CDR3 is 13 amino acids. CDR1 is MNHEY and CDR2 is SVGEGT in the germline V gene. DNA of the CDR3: TGTGCCAGCAGTGGCCTAATGGCAGATACGCAGTATTTT. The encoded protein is CASSGLMADTQYF.

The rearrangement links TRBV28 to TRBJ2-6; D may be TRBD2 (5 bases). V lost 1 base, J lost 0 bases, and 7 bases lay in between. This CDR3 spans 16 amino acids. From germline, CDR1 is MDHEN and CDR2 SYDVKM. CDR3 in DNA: TGTGCCAGCAGTTTATCGGGGATCTCTGGGGCCAACGTCCTGACTTTC. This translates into CASSLSGISGANVLTF.

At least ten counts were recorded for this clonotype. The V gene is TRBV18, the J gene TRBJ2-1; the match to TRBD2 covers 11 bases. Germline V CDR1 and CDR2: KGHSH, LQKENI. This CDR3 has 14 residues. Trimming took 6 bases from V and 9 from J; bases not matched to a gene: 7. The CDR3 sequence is CASSATSGKIEQFF. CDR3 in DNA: TGTGCCAGCTCTGCGACTAGCGGGAAGATTGAGCAGTTCTTC. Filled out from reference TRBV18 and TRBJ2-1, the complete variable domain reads NAGVMQNPRHLVRRRGQEARLRCSPMKGHSHVYWYRQLPEEGLKFMVYLQKENIIDESGMPKERFSAEFPKEGPSILRIQQVVRGDSAAYFCASSATSGKIEQFFGPGTRLTVL.

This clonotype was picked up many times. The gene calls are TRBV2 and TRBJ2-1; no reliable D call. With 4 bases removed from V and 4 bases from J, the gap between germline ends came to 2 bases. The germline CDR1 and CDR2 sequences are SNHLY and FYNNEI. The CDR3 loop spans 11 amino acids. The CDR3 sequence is CASSGYNEQFF. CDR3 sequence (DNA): TGTGCCAGCAGTGGGTACAATGAGCAGTTCTTC. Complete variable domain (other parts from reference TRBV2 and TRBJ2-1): EPEVTQTPSHQVTQMGQEVILRCVPISNHLYFYWYRQILGQKVEFLVSFYNNEISEKSEIFDDQFSVERPDGSNFTLKIRSTKLEDSAMYFCASSGYNEQFFGPGTRLTVL.

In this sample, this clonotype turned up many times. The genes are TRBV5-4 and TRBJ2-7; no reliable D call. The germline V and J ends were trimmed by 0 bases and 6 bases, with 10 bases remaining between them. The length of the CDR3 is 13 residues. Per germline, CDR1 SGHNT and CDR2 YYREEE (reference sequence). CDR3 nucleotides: TGTGCCAGCAGCTTGGAAGTAGCAGGCGAGCAGTACTTC. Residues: CASSLEVAGEQYF.

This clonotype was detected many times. CDR3 region: CASSIRREYNEQFF. As DNA, the CDR3 is TGTGCCAGTAGTATCCGGCGGGAATACAATGAGCAGTTCTTC. The chain links TRBV19 to TRBJ2-1, with D possibly being TRBD2 (6 bases). V shed 3 bases and J shed 4 bases, with 10 bases lying between them. The CDR3 is 14 residues long. Looked up from germline, CDR1 is LNHDA and CDR2 is SQIVND (reference sequence).

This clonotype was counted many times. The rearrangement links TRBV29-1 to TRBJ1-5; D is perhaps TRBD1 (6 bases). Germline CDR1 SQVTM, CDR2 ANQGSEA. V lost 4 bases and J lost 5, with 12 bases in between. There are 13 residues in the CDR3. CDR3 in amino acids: CSVGQGIDQPQHF. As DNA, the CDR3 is TGCAGCGTTGGCCAGGGGATCGATCAGCCCCAGCATTTT.

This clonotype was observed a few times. The CDR3 DNA reads TGTGCCAGCAGTCCCGGCCTCCCGGGAACTGAAGCTTTCTTT. As protein: CASSPGLPGTEAFF. V is TRBV28 and J is TRBJ1-1; no firm D call. Germline lookup yields CDR1 MDHEN and CDR2 SYDVKM. V lost 5 bases and J 5 bases, leaving 15 bases between the germline ends. The CDR3 covers 14 residues.

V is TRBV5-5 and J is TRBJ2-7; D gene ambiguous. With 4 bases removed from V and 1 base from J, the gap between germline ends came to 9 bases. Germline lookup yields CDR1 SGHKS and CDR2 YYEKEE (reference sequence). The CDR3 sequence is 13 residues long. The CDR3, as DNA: TGTGCCAGCAGCAGATGGGTTTCCTACGAGCAGTACTTC. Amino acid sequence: CASSRWVSYEQYF.

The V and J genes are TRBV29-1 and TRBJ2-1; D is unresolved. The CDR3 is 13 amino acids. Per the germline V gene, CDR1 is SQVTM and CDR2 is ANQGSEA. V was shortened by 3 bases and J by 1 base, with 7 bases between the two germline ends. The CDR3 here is CSVDEDSYNEQFF. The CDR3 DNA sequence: TGCAGCGTTGACGAAGATTCCTACAATGAGCAGTTCTTC.

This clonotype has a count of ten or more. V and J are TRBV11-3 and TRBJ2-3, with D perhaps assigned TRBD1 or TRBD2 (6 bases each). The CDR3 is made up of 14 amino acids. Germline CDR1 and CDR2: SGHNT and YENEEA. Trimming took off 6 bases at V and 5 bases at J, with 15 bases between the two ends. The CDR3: CASSKGGAVDTQYF. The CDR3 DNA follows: TGTGCCAGCAGTAAGGGGGGCGCGGTAGATACGCAGTATTTT.

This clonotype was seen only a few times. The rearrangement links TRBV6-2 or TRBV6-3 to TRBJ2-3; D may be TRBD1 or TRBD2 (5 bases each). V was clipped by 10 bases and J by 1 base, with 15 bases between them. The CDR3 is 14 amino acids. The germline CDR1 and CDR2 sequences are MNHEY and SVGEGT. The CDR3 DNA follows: TGTGCCACGACCTTGGGACCACGCACAGATACGCAGTATTTT. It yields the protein CATTLGPRTDTQYF.

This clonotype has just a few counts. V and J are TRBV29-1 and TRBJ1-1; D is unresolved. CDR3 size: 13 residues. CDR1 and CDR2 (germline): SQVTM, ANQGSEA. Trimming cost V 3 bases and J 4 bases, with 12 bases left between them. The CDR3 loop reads CSVDPGLSTEAFF. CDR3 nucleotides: TGCAGCGTTGATCCCGGGCTGAGCACTGAAGCTTTCTTT.

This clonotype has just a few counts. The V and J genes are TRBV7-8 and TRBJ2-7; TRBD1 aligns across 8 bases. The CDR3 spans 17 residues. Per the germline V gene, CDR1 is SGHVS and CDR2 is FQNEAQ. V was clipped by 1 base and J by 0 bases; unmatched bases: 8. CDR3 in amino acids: CASSLGFGTGVSYEQYF. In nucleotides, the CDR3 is TGTGCCAGCAGCTTAGGGTTCGGGACAGGAGTCTCCTACGAGCAGTACTTC.

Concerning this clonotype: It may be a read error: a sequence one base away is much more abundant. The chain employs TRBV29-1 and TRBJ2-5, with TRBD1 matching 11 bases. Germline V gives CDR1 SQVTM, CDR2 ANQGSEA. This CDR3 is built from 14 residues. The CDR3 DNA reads TGCGGCGTAGGACAGGGGGCCCAACGACCGACCCAGTACTTC. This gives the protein CGVGQGAQRPTQYF.

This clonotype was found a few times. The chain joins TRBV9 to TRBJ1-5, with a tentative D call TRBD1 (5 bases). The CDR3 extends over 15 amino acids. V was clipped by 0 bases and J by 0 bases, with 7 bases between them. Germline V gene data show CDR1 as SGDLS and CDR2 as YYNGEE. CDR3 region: CASSVGTNSNQPQHF. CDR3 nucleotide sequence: TGTGCCAGCAGCGTAGGGACAAATAGCAATCAGCCCCAGCATTTT.

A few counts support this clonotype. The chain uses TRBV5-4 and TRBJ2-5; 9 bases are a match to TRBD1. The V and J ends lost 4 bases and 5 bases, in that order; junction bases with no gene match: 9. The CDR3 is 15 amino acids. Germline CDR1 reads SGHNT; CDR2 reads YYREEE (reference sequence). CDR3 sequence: CASSGPGQGGETQYF. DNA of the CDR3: TGTGCCAGCAGCGGACCGGGACAGGGCGGGGAGACCCAGTACTTC.

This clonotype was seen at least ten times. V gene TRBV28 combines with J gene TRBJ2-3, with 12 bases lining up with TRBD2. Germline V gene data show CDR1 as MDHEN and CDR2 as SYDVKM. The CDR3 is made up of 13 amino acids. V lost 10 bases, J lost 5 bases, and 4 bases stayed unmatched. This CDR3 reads CATMTSGGDTQYF. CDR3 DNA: TGTGCCACCATGACTAGCGGGGGAGATACGCAGTATTTT.

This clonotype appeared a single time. The DNA for the CDR3 is TGTGCCAGCAGTGCCCACCCTTTTGCAACTAATGAAAAACTGTTTTTT. Residues: CASSAHPFATNEKLFF. This chain joins TRBV9 and TRBJ1-4; the D is unclear. The CDR3 runs 16 residues. V was cut by 5 bases and J by 0 bases, with 14 bases left in between. CDR1 SGDLS and CDR2 YYNGEE come from the germline V gene.

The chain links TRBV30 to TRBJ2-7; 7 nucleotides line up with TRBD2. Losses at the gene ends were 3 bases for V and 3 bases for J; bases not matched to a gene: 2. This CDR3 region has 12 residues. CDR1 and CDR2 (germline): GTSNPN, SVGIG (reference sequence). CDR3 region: CAWRERGYEQYF. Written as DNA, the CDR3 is TGTGCCTGGAGGGAGCGGGGCTACGAGCAGTACTTC.

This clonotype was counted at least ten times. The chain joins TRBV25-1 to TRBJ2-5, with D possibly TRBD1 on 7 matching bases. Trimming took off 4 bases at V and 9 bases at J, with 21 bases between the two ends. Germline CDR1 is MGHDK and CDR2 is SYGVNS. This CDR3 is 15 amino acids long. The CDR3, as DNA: TGTGCCAGCAGTGTGGTGGAGGGGGCCACCATTGCCCAGTACTTC. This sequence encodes CASSVVEGATIAQYF.

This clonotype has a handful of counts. CDR3 nucleotides: TGTGCCAGCAGTTACTCGTTATTTGGGGAGACCCAGTACTTC. Translation gives CASSYSLFGETQYF. The chain is built from TRBV6-5 and TRBJ2-5; D remains ambiguous. V lost 0 bases and J 5 bases, leaving 10 bases between the germline ends. The CDR3 loop spans 14 amino acids. CDR1 and CDR2 from the germline V gene are MNHEY and SVGAGI.

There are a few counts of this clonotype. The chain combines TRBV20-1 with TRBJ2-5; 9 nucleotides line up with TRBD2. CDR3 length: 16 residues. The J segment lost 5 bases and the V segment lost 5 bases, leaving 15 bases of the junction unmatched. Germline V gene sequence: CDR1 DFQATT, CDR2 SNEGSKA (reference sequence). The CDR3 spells CSAAWASGKVRETQYF. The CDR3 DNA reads TGCAGTGCTGCGTGGGCTAGCGGGAAGGTTCGTGAGACCCAGTACTTC.

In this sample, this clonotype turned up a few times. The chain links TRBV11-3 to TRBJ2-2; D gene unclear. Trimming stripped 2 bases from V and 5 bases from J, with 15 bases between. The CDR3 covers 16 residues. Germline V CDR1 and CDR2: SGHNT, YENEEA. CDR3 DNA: TGTGCCAGCAGCTTATCCGAATATTACGGGACCGGGGAGCTGTTTTTT. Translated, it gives CASSLSEYYGTGELFF.

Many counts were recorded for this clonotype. In nucleotides, the CDR3 is TGTGCCAGCAGCTTAGAGGACAGGGTAGACAATGAGCAGTTCTTC. Encoded protein: CASSLEDRVDNEQFF. This rearrangement joins TRBV11-3 to TRBJ2-1, with 8 positions matching TRBD1. The CDR3 totals 15 residues. J lost 5 bases, V lost 0 bases, and 3 bases had no gene match. CDR1 SGHNT and CDR2 YENEEA come from the germline V gene.